This note documents a single TCR beta chain sequence. V lost 3 bases and J lost 4, with 13 bases in between. Germline CDR1 is MNHEY and CDR2 is SMNVEV (reference sequence). The CDR3 is made up of 14 amino acids. This sample is part of a study of technical replicates of blood from a few donors. Profiled with immunoSEQ multiplex PCR; TCRdb holds only in-frame clones, not every one. This table holds around 60,000 clones, approximately 92% found once. The chain recombines TRBV27 with TRBJ2-7, with D possibly TRBD1 on 6 matching bases. This TCR was recovered from a human donor in good health. Some clones in this sample may be carry-over from other donors' samples. The material sequenced was PBMCs. CDR3 residues: CASSLGPGVYEQYF. The CDR3 DNA reads TGTGCCAGCAGTTTGGGCCCAGGGGTTTACGAGCAGTACTTC.